This TCR beta chain was sequenced in a study of shared clonotypes between healthy human individuals. Study-wide results and caveats: Represented genetic and exposure-history diversity was restricted by having few donors.

Clones were read by immunoSEQ multiplex PCR, and TCRdb kept only the in-frame ones, dropping some. The table has under 750,000 clones, 55% to 75% seen once. In the case of this clone: Its antigen remains unknown.

V shed 0 bases and J 0 bases; nucleotides not matched to a gene: 20. This CDR3 has 23 amino acids. Germline-derived CDR1 and CDR2 are SGHRS and YFSETQ. Material for sequencing was memory CD4+ T cells sorted from blood. As for subset: CD45RA-negative fraction. J is TRBJ2-6 and V is TRBV5-1; TRBD1 agrees at 8 bases. The clonotype comes from a woman aged 25 to 39 in good health. The CDR3 is CASSLGRGQDPPGLLSGANVLTF. CDR3 DNA sequence: TGCGCCAGCAGCTTGGGCAGGGGGCAGGACCCACCAGGCCTCCTCTCTGGGGCCAACGTCCTGACTTTC.